The clone carrying this T cell receptor beta chain was seen a handful of times. One entry per CDR3 protein results from TCRdb running MiXCR on the RT-PCR reads. The sample gives almost 700,000 distinct CDR3 sequences, approximately 15% of which show up once; about 3.9% is in the top ten. The CDR3 has 12 residues. Germline V gives CDR1 SGHAT, CDR2 FQNNGV. With 3 bases removed from V and 8 bases from J, the gap between germline ends came to 10 bases. The TCR originated in a female donor in good health, serving as a healthy control. The rearrangement links TRBV11-2 to TRBJ1-1; no firm D call. Input material: memory CD4+ T cells from blood. The CDR3 here is CASSFPMGEAFF. The DNA of the CDR3 is TGTGCCAGCAGCTTCCCTATGGGCGAAGCTTTCTTT.